This TCR beta chain is drawn from a study of blood T cells in healthy people across ages. Study-level points and caveats: There were more naive CD4+ cells and higher diversity in long-lived donors than in aged donors.

Points on this clonotype: Its antigen is unknown.

The second PCR ran about 6 to 12 cycles with a sample-barcoded 5' primer and J-beta primers. A single record per CDR3 protein comes from TCRdb applying MiXCR to the 5' RACE reads. Among some 1.4 million distinct CDR3 sequences listed, 42% were seen once. The specimen was blood. This clonotype was obtained from a woman under 30 in good health.

In DNA form, the CDR3 reads TGTGCCAGCAGTGACGGTTTAAATTCACCCCTCCACTTT. Its translation: CASSDGLNSPLHF. V gene TRBV2 combines with J gene TRBJ1-6, with D uncertain. V shed 3 bases and J shed 7 bases, with 7 bases lying between them. CDR3 length equals 13 residues. Germline V gene lookup returns CDR1 SNHLY and CDR2 FYNNEI. The whole variable domain, filled in from reference TRBV2 and TRBJ1-6, reads EPEVTQTPSHQVTQMGQEVILRCVPISNHLYFYWYRQILGQKVEFLVSFYNNEISEKSEIFDDQFSVERPDGSNFTLKIRSTKLEDSAMYFCASSDGLNSPLHFGNGTRLTVT.